Listed below are T cell receptor beta chains from one sample, sequenced in a study of regulatory T cells in long-lasting Graves disease. TCRdb analysed the multiplex PCR reads with MiXCR anew, one entry per CDR3 protein. Of 700,000 or so distinct CDR3 sequences listed, approximately 31% are singletons. The sample was peripheral blood mononuclear cells (PBMCs), taken when the disease was refractory, from a patient treated with antithyroid drugs. These receptors all stem from a female donor with Graves disease. CDR3s include the opening cysteine and the closing phenylalanine or tryptophan. Each record gives: V gene, clone size, J gene, D gene, CDR3 DNA, CDR3 protein. A D gene is named only where the DNA matches it firmly. Clone sizes are given selectively: once, few, many, or a class where the clone is expanded.

v_gene: TRBV6-1
abundance: many
j_gene: TRBJ1-1
d_gene: .
CDR3nt: TGTGCCAGCAGTGTGACTAAGGCGAACACTGAAGCTTTCTTT
CDR3aa: CASSVTKANTEAFF

v_gene: TRBV19
abundance: .
j_gene: TRBJ2-3
d_gene: .
CDR3nt: TGTGCCAGTAGTCCGAACAGGGTATTGCCAGATACGCAGTATTTT
CDR3aa: CASSPNRVLPDTQYF

v_gene: TRBV24-1
abundance: .
j_gene: TRBJ2-7
d_gene: .
CDR3nt: TGTGCCCCCTTCAGGGCTCCCGTTTTCTACGAGCAGTACTTC
CDR3aa: CAPFRAPVFYEQYF

v_gene: TRBV20-1
abundance: .
j_gene: TRBJ2-5
d_gene: .
CDR3nt: TGCAGTGCCAAGAGTGGGGCTAGCGTAGAGACCCAGTACTTC
CDR3aa: CSAKSGASVETQYF

v_gene: TRBV28
abundance: .
j_gene: TRBJ2-7
d_gene: .
CDR3nt: TGTGCCAGCAGTTTTAAGGGGGGAGTGGGCTACGAGCAGTACTTC
CDR3aa: CASSFKGGVGYEQYF

v_gene: TRBV28
abundance: few
j_gene: TRBJ2-2
d_gene: TRBD1
CDR3nt: TGTGCCAGCAGCACTGGGACAGGGCCCACCGGGGAGCTGTTTTTT
CDR3aa: CASSTGTGPTGELFF

v_gene: TRBV5-1
abundance: .
j_gene: TRBJ1-1
d_gene: TRBD1
CDR3nt: TGCGCCAGCAGCTTTTTACCGGGACAGGGAGGGAACACTGAAGCTTTCTTT
CDR3aa: CASSFLPGQGGNTEAFF

v_gene: TRBV28
abundance: many
j_gene: TRBJ1-2
d_gene: .
CDR3nt: TGTGCCAGCAGGTTAACTGGACGGGACTATGGCTACACCTTC
CDR3aa: CASRLTGRDYGYTF

v_gene: TRBV12-5
abundance: few
j_gene: TRBJ2-2
d_gene: TRBD2
CDR3nt: TGTGCTAGTGGTTTGGCTTTTGGGACTAGCGGGGGGACCGGGGAGCTGTTTTTT
CDR3aa: CASGLAFGTSGGTGELFF

v_gene: TRBV7-3
abundance: few
j_gene: TRBJ1-1
d_gene: .
CDR3nt: TGTGCCAGCAGCTTAACCAGTTTGAACACTGAAGCTTTCTTT
CDR3aa: CASSLTSLNTEAFF

v_gene: TRBV20-1
abundance: few
j_gene: TRBJ2-5
d_gene: .
CDR3nt: TGCAGTGCTAGATTACAGGATAGGGAGACCCAGTACTTC
CDR3aa: CSARLQDRETQYF

v_gene: TRBV27
abundance: .
j_gene: TRBJ1-1
d_gene: .
CDR3nt: TGTGCCAGCAGCTTGAGCGGGGCGGTTGGGACTGAAGCTTTCTTT
CDR3aa: CASSLSGAVGTEAFF

v_gene: TRBV20-1
abundance: few
j_gene: TRBJ1-2
d_gene: .
CDR3nt: TGCAGTGCTAGTGAGGGCAGGGGCAATGGCTACACCTTC
CDR3aa: CSASEGRGNGYTF

v_gene: TRBV6-1
abundance: .
j_gene: TRBJ2-7
d_gene: .
CDR3nt: TGTGCCAGCAGTACCTGGACAGACTACGAGCAGTACTTC
CDR3aa: CASSTWTDYEQYF

v_gene: TRBV11-1
abundance: few
j_gene: TRBJ2-5
d_gene: .
CDR3nt: TGTGCCAGCAGCTTAAGGATTAGCGAACAAGAGACCCAGTACTTC
CDR3aa: CASSLRISEQETQYF

v_gene: TRBV9
abundance: .
j_gene: TRBJ2-2
d_gene: TRBD1
CDR3nt: TGTGCCAGCAGCGTAGTGGACAGGGACACCGGGGAGCTGTTTTTT
CDR3aa: CASSVVDRDTGELFF

v_gene: TRBV6-1
abundance: .
j_gene: TRBJ1-5
d_gene: TRBD1
CDR3nt: TGTGCCAGCAGTCGGACAGGGAATTATCAGCCCCAGCATTTT
CDR3aa: CASSRTGNYQPQHF

v_gene: TRBV5-1
abundance: .
j_gene: TRBJ2-7
d_gene: .
CDR3nt: TGCGCCAGCAGAAGAGACAACGAGCAGTACTTC
CDR3aa: CASRRDNEQYF

v_gene: TRBV24-1
abundance: few
j_gene: TRBJ1-5
d_gene: .
CDR3nt: TGTGCCACCAGTGCATCCAATCAGCCCCAGCATTTT
CDR3aa: CATSASNQPQHF

v_gene: TRBV2
abundance: many
j_gene: TRBJ1-5
d_gene: TRBD1
CDR3nt: TGTGCCAGCAGTGTGGACAGGGCTGACAATCAGCCCCAGCATTTT
CDR3aa: CASSVDRADNQPQHF

v_gene: TRBV5-1
abundance: few
j_gene: TRBJ1-1
d_gene: .
CDR3nt: TGCGCCAGCAGCTTTGGTGACGTGAACACTGAAGCTTTCTTT
CDR3aa: CASSFGDVNTEAFF

v_gene: TRBV12-3/TRBV12-4
abundance: many
j_gene: TRBJ1-2
d_gene: TRBD1
CDR3nt: TGTGCCAGCAGTCCCCCCGTCGGGACAGGGATTCGGGGCTACACCTTC
CDR3aa: CASSPPVGTGIRGYTF

v_gene: TRBV12-3/TRBV12-4
abundance: few
j_gene: TRBJ2-7
d_gene: .
CDR3nt: TGTGCCAGCAGCCGCACCGGGACTCCCTACGAGCAGTACTTC
CDR3aa: CASSRTGTPYEQYF

v_gene: TRBV27
abundance: .
j_gene: TRBJ1-2
d_gene: TRBD1
CDR3nt: TGTGCCAGCAGTTCAATTCAGGGGGGGCATGGCTACACCTTC
CDR3aa: CASSSIQGGHGYTF

v_gene: TRBV10-3
abundance: many
j_gene: TRBJ1-5
d_gene: .
CDR3nt: TGTGCCATCAGTCAGACCTTCACGGGACAAACCAATCAGCCCCAGCATTTT
CDR3aa: CAISQTFTGQTNQPQHF

v_gene: TRBV20-1
abundance: many
j_gene: TRBJ2-7
d_gene: TRBD2
CDR3nt: TGCAGTGCAGAGGGACTAGCGGGAGCTTACGAGCAGTACTTC
CDR3aa: CSAEGLAGAYEQYF

v_gene: TRBV6-1
abundance: few
j_gene: TRBJ1-2
d_gene: TRBD1
CDR3nt: TGTGCCAGCAGTATCAGGACAGGGGGTCTCTATGGCTACACCTTC
CDR3aa: CASSIRTGGLYGYTF

v_gene: TRBV2
abundance: many
j_gene: TRBJ2-4
d_gene: .
CDR3nt: TGTGCCAGCATGGGGGGGCGTTCCAAAAACATTCAGTACTTC
CDR3aa: CASMGGRSKNIQYF